These 11 T cell receptor beta chains came from one sample sequenced in a study of STAT5B mutations in CD4+ large granular lymphocyte leukemia. This table comes from immunoSEQ multiplex PCR, and its TCRdb copy is limited to in-frame clones, with some not included. The sample holds over 25,000 clones, roughly 80% seen once. Sequenced sample: CD4+ T cells from blood buffy coats. Receptors were obtained from a human donor in good health.

The J gene is TRBJ1-2, the V gene TRBV6-5; tentative D call: TRBD1 (6 bases). Trimming took 2 bases from V and 4 from J, leaving 11 bases between them. The CDR3 has 14 amino acids. Germline-derived CDR1 and CDR2 are MNHEY and SVGAGI. The CDR3 protein is CASSYQGRGYGYTF. Here the CDR3 DNA reads TGTGCCAGCAGTTACCAGGGCAGGGGCTATGGCTACACCTTC.

This clone was observed a few times. V usage is TRBV6-5 and J usage is TRBJ1-6, with a possible D match to TRBD1 (5 bases). Germline V CDR1 and CDR2: MNHEY, SVGAGI. The CDR3 consists of 14 residues. With 5 bases removed from V and 8 bases from J, the gap between germline ends came to 13 bases. The CDR3 protein is CASSGPRGDSPLHF. CDR3 DNA: TGTGCCAGCAGTGGCCCAAGGGGCGATTCACCCCTCCACTTT.

V gene TRBV6-5 combines with J gene TRBJ2-7; 7 bases are a match to TRBD1. The CDR3 consists of 13 residues. V was clipped by 4 bases and J by 2 bases; unmatched bases: 2. In germline, CDR1 is MNHEY, CDR2 SVGAGI. The CDR3 region has the DNA TGTGCCAGCAGTTCCACAGGGGCCTACGAGCAGTACGTC. Translated: CASSSTGAYEQYV.

This chain joins TRBV14 and TRBJ1-1, with D uncertain. With 4 bases removed from V and 2 bases from J, the gap between germline ends came to 8 bases. Germline-derived CDR1 and CDR2 are SGHDN and FVKESK. The CDR3 is 13 residues long. The CDR3 sequence: CASSLQVNTEAFF. The CDR3 nucleotides read TGTGCCAGCAGCCTCCAGGTTAACACTGAAGCTTTCTTT.

For this clone: The CDR3 does not close with the conserved phenylalanine or tryptophan, likely indicating a read error. V is TRBV6-5 and J is TRBJ2-7, with D perhaps assigned TRBD1 or TRBD2 (5 bases each). Germline assignment: CDR1 MNHEY and CDR2 SVGAGI. V was trimmed by 6 bases and J by 5 bases, leaving 17 bases between them. This CDR3 spans 14 amino acids. The CDR3 spells CASRSLVGADEQYA. DNA of the CDR3: TGTGCCAGCAGGTCGCTTGTCGGGGCTGACGAGCAGTACGCC.

The rearrangement links TRBV7-8 to TRBJ1-2; possible D gene TRBD1, 6 bases. The CDR3 totals 16 residues. Trimming removed 3 bases at V and 6 bases at J, with 20 bases between. Germline values: CDR1 SGHVS, CDR2 FQNEAQ. In DNA, the CDR3 is TGTGCCAGCAGCTTCCCAGGGGTAGGGGGACGGGATGGCTACACCTTC. Translated, it gives CASSFPGVGGRDGYTF.

The J gene is TRBJ2-7, the V gene TRBV7-9; no reliable D call. Trimming took off 5 bases at V and 0 bases at J, with 11 bases between the two ends. Germline V gene data show CDR1 as SEHNR and CDR2 as FQNEAQ (reference sequence). This CDR3 contains 14 residues. CDR3 in amino acids: CASSPMGLSYEQYF. DNA of the CDR3: TGTGCCAGCAGCCCGATGGGTCTCTCCTACGAGCAGTACTTC.

This chain joins TRBV6-6 and TRBJ1-5, with TRBD1 matching 8 bases. This CDR3 is 14 amino acids long. V shed 6 bases and J 2 bases; nucleotides not matched to a gene: 3. CDR1 MNHNY and CDR2 SVGAGI come from the germline V gene (reference sequence). CDR3 sequence: CASSKTGGNQPQHF. CDR3 bases: TGTGCCAGCAGCAAGACAGGGGGCAATCAGCCCCAGCATTTT.

The chain uses TRBV6-5 and TRBJ1-1; D might be TRBD1 (6 bases). The germline V gene encodes CDR1 MNHEY and CDR2 SVGAGI. This CDR3 comprises 15 residues. Trimming shortened V by 4 bases and J by 1 base, and 13 bases separated the two germline ends. CDR3 sequence: CASSWGGARNTEAFF. CDR3 in DNA: TGTGCCAGCAGTTGGGGGGGCGCTAGGAACACTGAAGCTTTCTTT.

The chain joins TRBV19 to TRBJ1-1, with 8 positions matching TRBD1. The germline gives CDR1 LNHDA, CDR2 SQIVND (reference sequence). V lost 5 bases, J lost 4 bases, and 6 bases stayed unmatched. The CDR3 is 14 amino acids. This chain's CDR3 is CASSANRGSTEAFF. For the CDR3, the DNA is TGTGCCAGTAGTGCCAACAGGGGGAGCACTGAAGCTTTCTTT. The full variable domain, its missing parts supplied by reference TRBV19 and TRBJ1-1, is DGGITQSPKYLFRKEGQNVTLSCEQNLNHDAMYWYRQDPGQGLRLIYYSQIVNDFQKGDIAEGYSVSREKKESFPLTVTSAQKNPTAFYLCASSANRGSTEAFFGQGTRLTVV.

The gene calls are TRBV7-9 and TRBJ1-1, with D possibly TRBD1 on 6 matching bases. Germline CDR1 SEHNR, CDR2 FQNEAQ (reference sequence). This CDR3 spans 15 amino acids. V was cut by 1 base and J by 5 bases, with 14 bases left in between. CDR3 residues: CASSLEGGFVTEAFF. The CDR3 region has the DNA TGTGCCAGCAGCTTAGAAGGGGGGTTTGTGACTGAAGCTTTCTTT.